This note documents a single TCR beta chain sequence. This specimen belongs to a study of PD-L1 blockade in urothelial cancer. Sequencing used immunoSEQ multiplex PCR; TCRdb keeps in-frame clones, though not all of them. The sample includes about 51,000 clones, around 90% of them seen just once. Sample time point: peripheral blood 6 weeks after treatment start. J was trimmed by 7 bases and V by 0 bases; bases with no gene match: 4. Germline values: CDR1 KGHSH, CDR2 LQKENI. The CDR3 totals 14 residues. V gene TRBV18 combines with J gene TRBJ2-5; 8 positions match TRBD1. Sequenced here: PBMCs, sampled around atezolizumab (anti-PD-L1) treatment. The receptor's source is a man aged 55 to 69 with urothelial cancer. The CDR3 here is CASSPPGQGRTQYF. Here the CDR3 DNA reads TGTGCCAGCTCACCACCTGGACAGGGAAGGACCCAGTACTTC.